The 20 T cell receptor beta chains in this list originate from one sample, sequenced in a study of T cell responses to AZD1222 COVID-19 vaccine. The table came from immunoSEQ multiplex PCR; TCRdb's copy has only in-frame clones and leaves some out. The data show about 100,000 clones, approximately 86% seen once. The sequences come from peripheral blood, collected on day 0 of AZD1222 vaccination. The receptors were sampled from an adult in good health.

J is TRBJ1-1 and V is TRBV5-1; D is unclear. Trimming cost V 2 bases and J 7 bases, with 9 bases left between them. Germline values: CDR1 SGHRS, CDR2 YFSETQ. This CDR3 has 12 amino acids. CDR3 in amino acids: CASSLTMDEAFF. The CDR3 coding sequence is TGCGCCAGCAGCTTAACAATGGATGAAGCTTTCTTT.

This CDR3 is CASSLARGDYGYTF. The CDR3 DNA is TGTGCCAGCAGCTTAGCCCGGGGGGACTATGGCTACACCTTC. This chain connects TRBV7-2 to TRBJ1-2, with TRBD1 as a possible D gene (5 bases). The V end was cut by 0 bases, the J end by 3 bases, with 8 bases between. The CDR3 consists of 14 residues. Germline V gene data show CDR1 as SGHTA and CDR2 as FQGNSA.

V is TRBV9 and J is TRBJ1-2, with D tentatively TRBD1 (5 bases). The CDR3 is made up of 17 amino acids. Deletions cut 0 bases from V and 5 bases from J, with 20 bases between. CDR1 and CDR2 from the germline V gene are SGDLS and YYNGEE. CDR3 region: CASSVGKGVHGLYGYTF. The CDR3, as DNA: TGTGCCAGCAGCGTAGGAAAAGGGGTACACGGTTTATATGGCTACACCTTC.

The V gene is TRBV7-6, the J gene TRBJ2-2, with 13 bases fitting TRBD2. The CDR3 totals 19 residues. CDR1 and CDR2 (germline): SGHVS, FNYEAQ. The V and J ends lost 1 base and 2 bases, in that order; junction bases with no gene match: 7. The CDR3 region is CASSLELAGGGGNTGELFF. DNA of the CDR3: TGTGCCAGCAGCTTAGAACTAGCGGGAGGGGGCGGAAACACCGGGGAGCTGTTTTTT.

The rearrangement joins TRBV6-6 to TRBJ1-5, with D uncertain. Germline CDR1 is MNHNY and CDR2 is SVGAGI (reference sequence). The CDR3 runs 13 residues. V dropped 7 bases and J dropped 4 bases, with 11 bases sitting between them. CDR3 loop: CASIFDLNQPQHF. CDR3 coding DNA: TGTGCCAGCATTTTCGACCTTAATCAGCCCCAGCATTTT.

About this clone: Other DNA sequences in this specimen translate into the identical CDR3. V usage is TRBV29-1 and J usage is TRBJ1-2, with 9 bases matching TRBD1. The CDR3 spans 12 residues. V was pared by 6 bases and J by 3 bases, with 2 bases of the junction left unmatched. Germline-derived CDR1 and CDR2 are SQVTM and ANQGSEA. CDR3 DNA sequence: TGCAGCGTACGACAGGGGGACTATGGCTACACCTTC. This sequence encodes CSVRQGDYGYTF.

DNA for the CDR3: TGTGCCAGCATCCGGTCCCCGGGAGGAAGCTACGAGCAGTACTTC. Residues: CASIRSPGGSYEQYF. The V call is TRBV7-2, the J call TRBJ2-7; 7 bases map to TRBD2. V lost 7 bases and J lost 3; bases outside the gene matches: 12. CDR3 length equals 15 residues. Germline V lookup: CDR1 SGHTA, CDR2 FQGNSA.

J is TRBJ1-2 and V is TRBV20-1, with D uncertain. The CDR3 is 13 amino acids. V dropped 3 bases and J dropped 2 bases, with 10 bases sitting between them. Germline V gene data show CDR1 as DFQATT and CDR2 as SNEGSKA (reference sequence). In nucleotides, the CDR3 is TGCAGTGCTAGTCTTGGGGTAAACTATGGCTACACCTTC. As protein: CSASLGVNYGYTF.

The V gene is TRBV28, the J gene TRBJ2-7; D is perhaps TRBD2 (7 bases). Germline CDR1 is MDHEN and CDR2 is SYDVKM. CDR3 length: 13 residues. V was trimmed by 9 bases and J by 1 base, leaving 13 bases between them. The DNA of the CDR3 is TGTGCCAGTCGGGGGGCTGCGTCCTACGAGCAGTACTTC. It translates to CASRGAASYEQYF.

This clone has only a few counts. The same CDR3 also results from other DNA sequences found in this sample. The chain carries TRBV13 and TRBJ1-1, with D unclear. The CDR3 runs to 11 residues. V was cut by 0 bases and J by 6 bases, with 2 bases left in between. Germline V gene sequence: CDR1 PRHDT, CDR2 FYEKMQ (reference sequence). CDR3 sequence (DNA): TGTGCCAGCAGCTTAGGATCTGAAGCTTTCTTT. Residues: CASSLGSEAFF.

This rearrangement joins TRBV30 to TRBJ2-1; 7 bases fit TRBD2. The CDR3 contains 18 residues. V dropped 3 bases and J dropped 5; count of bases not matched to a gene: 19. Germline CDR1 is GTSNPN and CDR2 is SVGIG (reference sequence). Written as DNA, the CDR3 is TGTGCCTGGAGGTTACCCCCGTTCCGGGCGGGAGAGGACAATGAGCAGTTCTTC. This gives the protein CAWRLPPFRAGEDNEQFF.

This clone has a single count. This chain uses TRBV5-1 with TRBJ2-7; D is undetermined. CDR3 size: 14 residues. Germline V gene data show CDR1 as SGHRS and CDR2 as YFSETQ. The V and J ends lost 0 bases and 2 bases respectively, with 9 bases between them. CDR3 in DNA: TGCGCCAGCAGCTTGGTGCAGGCACCCTACGAGCAGTACTTC. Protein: CASSLVQAPYEQYF.

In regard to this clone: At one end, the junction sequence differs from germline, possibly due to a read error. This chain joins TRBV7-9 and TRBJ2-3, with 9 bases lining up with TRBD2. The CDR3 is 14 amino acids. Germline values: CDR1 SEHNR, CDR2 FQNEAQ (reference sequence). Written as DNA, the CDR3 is TGTGCCAGCAGCTCTGGGACTAGCATAGATACGCAGTATTTT. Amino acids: CASSSGTSIDTQYF. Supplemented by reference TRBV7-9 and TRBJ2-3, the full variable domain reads DTGVSQNPRHKITKRGQNVTFRCDPISEHNRLYWYRQTLGQGPEFLTYFQNEAQLEKSRLLSDRFSAERPKGSFSTLEIQRTEQGDSAMYLCASSSGTSIDTQYFGPGTRLTVL.

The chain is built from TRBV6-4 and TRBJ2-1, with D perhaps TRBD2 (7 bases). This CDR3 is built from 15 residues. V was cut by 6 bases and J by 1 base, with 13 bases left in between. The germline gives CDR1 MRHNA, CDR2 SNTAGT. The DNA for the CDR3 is TGTGCCAGCAGCACCGAGGGGGGGTCCTACAATGAGCAGTTCTTC. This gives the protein CASSTEGGSYNEQFF.

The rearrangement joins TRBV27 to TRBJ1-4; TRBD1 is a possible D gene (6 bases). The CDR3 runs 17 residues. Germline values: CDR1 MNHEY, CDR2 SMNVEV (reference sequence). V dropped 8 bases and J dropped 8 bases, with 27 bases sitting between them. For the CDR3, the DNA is TGTGCCAGCGCCGCCCGAGAACCACAGGGTAGGCGGGAAAAACTGTTTTTT. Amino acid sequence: CASAAREPQGRREKLFF.

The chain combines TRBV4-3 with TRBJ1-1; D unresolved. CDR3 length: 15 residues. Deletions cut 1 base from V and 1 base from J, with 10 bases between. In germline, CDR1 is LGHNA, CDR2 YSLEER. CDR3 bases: TGCGCCAGCAGCCAAGGCCTGGGAAGGAACACTGAAGCTTTCTTT. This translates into CASSQGLGRNTEAFF.

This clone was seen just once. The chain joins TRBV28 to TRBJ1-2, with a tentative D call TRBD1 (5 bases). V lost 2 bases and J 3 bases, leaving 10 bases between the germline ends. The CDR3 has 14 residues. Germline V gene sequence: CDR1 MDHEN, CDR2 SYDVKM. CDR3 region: CASSLGGADYGYTF. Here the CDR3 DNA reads TGTGCCAGCAGTTTAGGAGGGGCGGACTATGGCTACACCTTC.

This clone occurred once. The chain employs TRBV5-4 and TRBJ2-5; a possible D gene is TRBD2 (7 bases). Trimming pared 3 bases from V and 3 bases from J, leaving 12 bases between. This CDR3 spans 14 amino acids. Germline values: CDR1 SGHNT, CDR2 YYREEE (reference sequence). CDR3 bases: TGTGCCAGCAGCTGGGGGAGGGGGGAAGAGACCCAGTACTTC. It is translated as CASSWGRGEETQYF.

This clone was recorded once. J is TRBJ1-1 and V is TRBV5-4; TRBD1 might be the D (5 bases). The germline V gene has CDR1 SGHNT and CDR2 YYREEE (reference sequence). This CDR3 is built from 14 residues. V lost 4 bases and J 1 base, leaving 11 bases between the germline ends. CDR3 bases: TGTGCCAGCAGCCCGGTGGGGGGGAACACTGAAGCTTTCTTT. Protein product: CASSPVGGNTEAFF.

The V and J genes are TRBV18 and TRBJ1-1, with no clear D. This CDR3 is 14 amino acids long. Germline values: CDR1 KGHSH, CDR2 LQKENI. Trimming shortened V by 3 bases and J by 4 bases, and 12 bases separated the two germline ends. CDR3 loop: CASSPPSRSTEAFF. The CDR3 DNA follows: TGTGCCAGCTCACCGCCGAGCAGGTCCACTGAAGCTTTCTTT.